This T cell receptor (beta chain) was captured in a study of neoadjuvant anti-PD-1 for oral cavity cancer. From germline, CDR1 is MNHNS and CDR2 SASEGT. The CDR3 loop spans 13 amino acids. V lost 5 bases, J lost 9 bases, and 14 bases lay in between. Sample time point: after neoadjuvant nivolumab, at surgical resection. Patients had HPV-negative, locally advanced oral cavity squamous cell carcinoma. Blood cells were analyzed directly, without culture or expansion. The assay was immunoSEQ multiplex PCR, and TCRdb's table has in-frame clones only and misses some. This table holds some 31,000 clones, more than 65% found once.

This sequence originates from a person aged 40 to 85 with oral cavity squamous cell carcinoma. This material consisted of PBMCs, taken after nivolumab (anti-PD-1) treatment. This rearrangement joins TRBV6-1 to TRBJ2-1; D may be TRBD1 or TRBD2 (6 bases each). As DNA, the CDR3 is TGTGCCAGCAGTTATGGTGGGGGGCGTGAGCAGTTCTTC. Residues: CASSYGGGREQFF.